The present T cell receptor (beta chain) was sequenced within a study of blood T cell repertoires in COVID-19. For the study at large: Samples taken during acute and convalescent COVID-19 were collected in the United States, Italy and Spain.

The Seattle patients, enrolled during active infection, were followed longitudinally. Per the authors' pipeline: Reference gene primers were amplified, and this amplification served to estimate nucleated cell counts. Clones were sequenced by immunoSEQ multiplex PCR, and TCRdb holds only the in-frame ones, with some missing. That table supplies the V and J calls and clone size; D and trimming were determined from the DNA. The repertoire holds approximately 77,000 clones, with 65% to 90% as singletons. The CDR3 runs 17 residues. CDR1 is MNHEY, CDR2 SMNVEV, per germline (reference sequence). V shed 5 bases and J shed 0 bases, with 17 bases lying between them.

The chain recombines TRBV27 with TRBJ2-1; tentative D call: TRBD2 (6 bases). Sequencing input: peripheral blood. The sequence came from a man aged 45 to 65 with COVID-19, enrolled during active disease. This chain's CDR3 is CASSPTGLLLSYNEQFF. The DNA for the CDR3 is TGTGCCAGCAGTCCGACGGGACTCCTCCTCTCCTACAATGAGCAGTTCTTC.